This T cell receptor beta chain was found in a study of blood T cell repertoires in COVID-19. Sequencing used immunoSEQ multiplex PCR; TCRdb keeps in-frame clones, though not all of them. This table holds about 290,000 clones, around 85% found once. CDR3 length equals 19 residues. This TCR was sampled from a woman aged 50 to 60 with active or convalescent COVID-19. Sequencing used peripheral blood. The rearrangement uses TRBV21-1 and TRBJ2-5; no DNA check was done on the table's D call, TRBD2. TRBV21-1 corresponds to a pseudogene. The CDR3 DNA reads TGTGCCAGCAGCAACAAGGTAGGGACTAGCGGGAGTCTAGGAGAGACCCAGTACTTC. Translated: CASSNKVGTSGSLGETQYF.